This T cell receptor (beta chain) was profiled in a study of blood T cell repertoires in COVID-19. The overall study: PBMCs, B-cell-depleted T cells, or T cells were the source of the cDNA or gDNA that made up the material.

Under the authors' procedure: Reference gene primer amplification gave nucleated cell count estimates. The method was immunoSEQ multiplex PCR; TCRdb's version includes in-frame clones alone and lacks a portion of them. Clone size and V and J calls were adopted from that table, with D and trimming inferred from the DNA. The data hold about 200,000 clones, with about 88% observed a single time. The material sequenced was peripheral blood. The source of this sequence is a woman at least 80 years old with acute or convalescent COVID-19.

The CDR3 reads CASSQEGRASTDTQYF. The CDR3 bases are TGCGCCAGCAGCCAAGAAGGCAGGGCAAGCACAGATACGCAGTATTTT. The genes are TRBV4-3 and TRBJ2-3, with a weak D call TRBD1 (5 bases). Trimming removed 0 bases from V and 0 bases from J, with 10 bases in between. CDR3 length: 16 residues. In germline, CDR1 is LGHNA, CDR2 YSLEER.